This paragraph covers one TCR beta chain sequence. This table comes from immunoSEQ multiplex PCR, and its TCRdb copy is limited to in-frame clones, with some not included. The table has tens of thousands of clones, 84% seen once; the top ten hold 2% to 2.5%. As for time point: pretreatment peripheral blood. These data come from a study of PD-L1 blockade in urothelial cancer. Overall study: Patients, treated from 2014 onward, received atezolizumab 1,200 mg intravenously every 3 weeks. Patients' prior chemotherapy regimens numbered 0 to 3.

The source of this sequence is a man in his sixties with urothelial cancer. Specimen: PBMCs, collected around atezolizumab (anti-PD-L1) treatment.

This chain's CDR3 is CASSLERNTQYF. The CDR3 region has the DNA TGTGCCAGCAGTTTAGAGCGGAATACGCAGTATTTT. The V and J genes are TRBV28 and TRBJ2-3, with D possibly TRBD2 on 5 matching bases. The CDR3 is 12 residues long. Germline V gene lookup returns CDR1 MDHEN and CDR2 SYDVKM. With 2 bases removed from V and 7 bases from J, the gap between germline ends came to 7 bases.